This T cell receptor beta chain was captured in a study of shared clonotypes between healthy human individuals. Once extracted for a subset, genomic DNA was divided evenly among several immunoSEQ plates. The unsorted PBMC sample used ten immunoSEQ deep assay plates. Data came from immunoSEQ multiplex PCR; TCRdb stores just in-frame clones and leaves some out. The repertoire holds hundreds of thousands of clones, around 80% seen once, with around 11% in the top ten. As regards this clone: Its target is unknown.

Notes on the study in general: The study sampled only blood, and tissue repertoires likely differ. Few donors restricted represented genetic and exposure-history diversity.

This receptor was obtained from a woman between 40 and 50 years old in good health. Some clones in this sample may be carry-over from other donors' samples. The material sequenced was PBMCs.

CDR3 in DNA: TGTGCCAGCTCACCCTACGTAGGGCAGGGCGGCGAGCAGTACTTC. Its protein is CASSPYVGQGGEQYF. The chain links TRBV18 to TRBJ2-7, with D possibly being TRBD1 (5 bases). The germline V and J ends were trimmed by 3 bases and 6 bases, with 18 bases remaining between them. Germline V CDR1 and CDR2: KGHSH, LQKENI. The CDR3 contains 15 residues.